These 32 T cell receptor beta chains originate from one sample sequenced in a study of shared clonotypes between healthy human individuals. The protocol was immunoSEQ multiplex PCR, while the TCRdb copy is restricted to in-frame clones and leaves out a portion. The sample contains about 2.4 million clones, under 95% of which appear only once. Specimen: naive CD4+ T cells from PBMCs. The sample's subset: CD45RA+ positively selected. These receptors all come from a man between 18 and 29 years old in good health. Some clones in this sample may be carry-over from other donors' samples.

The chain carries TRBV28 and TRBJ2-3; possible D gene TRBD1, 6 bases. The CDR3 length is 15 residues. In germline, CDR1 is MDHEN, CDR2 SYDVKM. V gave up 5 bases and J gave up 4 bases, with 16 bases separating them. The CDR3, as DNA: TGTGCCAGCAGTCGGGCGGACTGGACAGCAGATACGCAGTATTTT. Translation gives CASSRADWTADTQYF.

Regarding this clone: This sample includes further DNA sequences coding for the same CDR3. The rearrangement joins TRBV7-9 to TRBJ2-1; D ambiguous. Germline V gives CDR1 SEHNR, CDR2 FQNEAQ (reference sequence). V was pared by 0 bases and J by 5 bases, with 2 bases between. This CDR3 region has 12 residues. CDR3 DNA: TGTGCCAGCAGCTTAGCCGACAATGAGCAGTTCTTC. Encoded protein: CASSLADNEQFF.

V gene TRBV28 combines with J gene TRBJ1-5; D is undetermined. The germline V gene encodes CDR1 MDHEN and CDR2 SYDVKM. There are 12 residues in the CDR3. The V end lost 3 bases, the J end lost 7 bases, and 7 bases lay between the germline ends. The CDR3 DNA is TGTGCCAGCAGTTTGAACGACCAGCCCCAGCATTTT. Translated: CASSLNDQPQHF.

The CDR3 loop is CAISESWTSGFLINNEQFF. CDR3 nucleotides: TGTGCCATCAGTGAGTCATGGACTAGCGGATTCCTTATCAACAATGAGCAGTTCTTC. The V and J genes are TRBV10-3 and TRBJ2-1; TRBD2 agrees at 10 bases. Germline V gene sequence: CDR1 ENHRY, CDR2 SYGVKD. The CDR3 is 19 amino acids. The trim removed 0 bases at V and 5 bases at J, leaving 13 bases unmatched.

This clone was counted once. The chain is built from TRBV11-2 and TRBJ2-7, with a possible D match to TRBD2 (7 bases). The ends were cut back, 7 bases at V and 4 bases at J, with 20 bases in the middle. The CDR3 is made up of 15 amino acids. From germline, CDR1 is SGHAT and CDR2 FQNNGV. In DNA, the CDR3 is TGTGCCAGCAAAAAAGGGGGGGCAGACCCTTACGAGCAGTACTTC. It is translated as CASKKGGADPYEQYF.

As regards this clone: The same CDR3 can be traced to other DNA sequences in this sample. The rearrangement joins TRBV5-1 to TRBJ2-1; TRBD2 aligns across 14 bases. CDR3 length equals 15 residues. The J segment lost 5 bases and the V segment lost 4 bases, leaving 2 bases of the junction unmatched. The germline gives CDR1 SGHRS, CDR2 YFSETQ. The CDR3 coding sequence is TGCGCCAGCAGCAAGGGACTAGCGGGGGACAATGAGCAGTTCTTC. Encoded protein: CASSKGLAGDNEQFF.

This chain connects TRBV25-1 to TRBJ1-4; no firm D call. Between the trimmed V and J ends, which lost 6 bases and 5 bases, there was a span of 16 bases. CDR3 length equals 15 residues. Germline V lookup: CDR1 MGHDK, CDR2 SYGVNS. The CDR3, as DNA: TGTGCCAGCAGAGCGCGACGGGGAAAGAATGAAAAACTGTTTTTT. It encodes CASRARRGKNEKLFF.

V is TRBV7-3 and J is TRBJ2-5, with 9 bases aligning to TRBD1. The CDR3 runs 17 residues. From germline, CDR1 is SGHTA and CDR2 FQGTGA. J was trimmed by 3 bases and V by 4 bases; bases with no gene match: 12. Written as DNA, the CDR3 is TGTGCCAGCAGCTATGGACAGGGGAGGGGGTCGGAAGAGACCCAGTACTTC. This translates into CASSYGQGRGSEETQYF.

The sample holds one count of this clone. The V gene is TRBV9, the J gene TRBJ2-3, with no clear D. CDR3 length: 14 amino acids. Germline CDR1 and CDR2: SGDLS and YYNGEE. V was clipped by 3 bases and J by 7 bases, with 15 bases between them. CDR3 nucleotides: TGTGCCAGCAGCGACCTCAACCGCGCGAATACGCAGTATTTT. Protein: CASSDLNRANTQYF.

The gene calls are TRBV6-1 and TRBJ1-4; possibly TRBD1 for D (6 bases). There are 14 residues in the CDR3. V gave up 11 bases and J gave up 3 bases, with 16 bases separating them. Germline-derived CDR1 and CDR2 are MNHNS and SASEGT. CDR3 residues: CAAGGGVANEKLFF. CDR3 DNA sequence: TGTGCCGCGGGGGGCGGGGTGGCTAATGAAAAACTGTTTTTT.

The CDR3 nucleotides are TGTGCCAGCAGGGGGGCCGCGACAGGGAACCTCGACGAGCAGTACTTC. Translated, it gives CASRGAATGNLDEQYF. The rearrangement joins TRBV28 to TRBJ2-7; 7 bases line up with TRBD1. The trim removed 6 bases at V and 5 bases at J, leaving 16 bases unmatched. The CDR3 has 16 residues. Germline-derived CDR1 and CDR2 are MDHEN and SYDVKM. The full variable domain, rest sourced from reference TRBV28 and TRBJ2-7, is DVKVTQSSRYLVKRTGEKVFLECVQDMDHENMFWYRQDPGLGLRLIYFSYDVKMKEKGDIPEGYSVSREKKERFSLILESASTNQTSMYLCASRGAATGNLDEQYFGPGTRLTVT.

This sequence joins TRBV30 and TRBJ1-4; 7 nucleotides agree with TRBD1. The CDR3 is made up of 14 amino acids. J gave up 8 bases and V 5 bases, and 11 bases lay outside the gene matches. Germline CDR1 and CDR2: GTSNPN and SVGIG (reference sequence). CDR3 amino acids: CAWRSTGHVEKLFF. The CDR3 bases are TGTGCCTGGCGTTCGACAGGGCACGTAGAAAAACTGTTTTTT.

The chain combines TRBV27 with TRBJ2-5; perhaps TRBD1 as D (5 bases). The closer fit of TRBJ2-7 to the DNA end suggests the J call may be wrong. The CDR3 extends over 16 amino acids. Germline V gene sequence: CDR1 MNHEY, CDR2 SMNVEV (reference sequence). CDR3 DNA sequence: TGTGCCAGCAGCCCAAAACCGCGAGCAAGGGGCTACGAGCAGTACTTC. This translates into CASSPKPRARGYEQYF.

The V and J genes are TRBV28 and TRBJ2-7; D is uncertain. The V gene's germline CDR1 is MDHEN and CDR2 SYDVKM. Trimming left V 2 bases short and J 0 bases short, with 14 bases between. The CDR3 sequence is 16 residues long. CDR3 sequence reads: CASSLLGRALSYEQYF. For the CDR3, the DNA is TGTGCCAGCAGTTTACTGGGCCGTGCCCTCTCCTACGAGCAGTACTTC.

The chain employs TRBV4-1 and TRBJ2-2; the D gene is possibly TRBD1 (6 bases). Looked up from germline, CDR1 is MGHRA and CDR2 is YSYEKL. This CDR3 is 17 amino acids long. V lost 0 bases to trimming and J lost 6 bases, with 17 bases between them. The CDR3 protein is CASSQEGARVGAGELFF. The DNA of the CDR3 is TGCGCCAGCAGCCAAGAGGGGGCTCGGGTCGGGGCCGGGGAGCTGTTTTTT.

This chain uses TRBV2 with TRBJ1-5; D uncertain. Trimming shortened V by 5 bases and J by 3 bases, and 14 bases separated the two germline ends. From germline, CDR1 is SNHLY and CDR2 FYNNEI. This CDR3 is 15 amino acids long. The CDR3 reads CASSILTGSNQPQHF. DNA of the CDR3: TGTGCCAGCAGTATCTTAACGGGTTCCAATCAGCCCCAGCATTTT.

This clone was recorded only once. V and J are TRBV28 and TRBJ2-7; 10 bases fit TRBD1. Germline CDR1 is MDHEN and CDR2 is SYDVKM. The CDR3 sequence is 14 residues long. The V and J ends lost 6 bases and 6 bases, in that order; junction bases with no gene match: 8. The CDR3: CASRRDRGASEQYF. The CDR3 coding sequence is TGTGCCAGCAGAAGGGACAGGGGAGCCTCCGAGCAGTACTTC.

J is TRBJ1-2 and V is TRBV10-1; TRBD1 might be the D (5 bases). Germline lookup yields CDR1 WNHNN and CDR2 SYGVQD (reference sequence). V dropped 5 bases and J dropped 4 bases, with 11 bases sitting between them. The CDR3 totals 13 residues. The CDR3 DNA follows: TGCGCCAGCAGTTATGGGGCGGGCTATGGCTACACCTTC. The encoded protein is CASSYGAGYGYTF.

This chain links TRBV6-1 with TRBJ1-5; D uncertain. CDR1 is MNHNS and CDR2 is SASEGT in the germline V gene. This CDR3 is 13 amino acids long. Trimming pared 6 bases from V and 10 bases from J, leaving 16 bases between. CDR3 in DNA: TGTGCCAGCAGCCAGACACTGTTCGACCCCCAGCATTTT. This gives the protein CASSQTLFDPQHF.

The chain has TRBV30 and TRBJ1-4; 7 nucleotides match TRBD1. The J segment lost 7 bases and the V segment lost 4 bases, leaving 9 bases of the junction unmatched. CDR1 is GTSNPN, CDR2 SVGIG, per germline (reference sequence). This CDR3 is built from 14 residues. The CDR3 sequence is CAWTRQGGFEKLFF. The CDR3 nucleotides read TGTGCCTGGACCCGGCAGGGGGGGTTTGAAAAACTGTTTTTT.

The chain combines TRBV4-3 with TRBJ1-2; 8 positions match TRBD1. V lost 0 bases to trimming and J lost 8 bases; unmatched junction nucleotides: 11. The CDR3 loop spans 16 amino acids. Germline CDR1 and CDR2: LGHNA and YSLEER. CDR3 amino acids: CASSQESRQGARGYTF. Here the CDR3 DNA reads TGCGCCAGCAGCCAAGAGTCAAGGCAGGGGGCCAGAGGCTACACCTTC.

The chain combines TRBV11-2 with TRBJ2-2; TRBD1 might be the D (6 bases). V was shortened by 6 bases and J by 5 bases, with 13 bases between the two germline ends. Germline V gene lookup returns CDR1 SGHAT and CDR2 FQNNGV. CDR3 size: 14 residues. In DNA, the CDR3 is TGTGCCAGCAGTCCTATACAGGGTACCGGGGAGCTGTTTTTT. Its protein is CASSPIQGTGELFF.

The chain employs TRBV10-3 and TRBJ2-1; 7 bases align to TRBD2. This CDR3 has 14 residues. V shed 3 bases and J 9 bases; nucleotides not matched to a gene: 8. Germline V gives CDR1 ENHRY, CDR2 SYGVKD. The CDR3 loop reads CAISDSQRDVEQFF. CDR3 DNA sequence: TGTGCCATCAGTGATAGCCAGCGGGATGTTGAGCAGTTCTTC.

The chain joins TRBV19 to TRBJ2-6; D uncertain. CDR1 LNHDA and CDR2 SQIVND come from the germline V gene (reference sequence). V was trimmed by 5 bases and J by 4 bases, leaving 9 bases between them. This CDR3 is 14 amino acids long. The CDR3 DNA sequence: TGTGCCAGTAGTTTAGGGAACGGGGCCAACGTCCTGACTTTC. Its protein is CASSLGNGANVLTF.

V usage is TRBV7-3 and J usage is TRBJ2-5; TRBD2 might be the D (6 bases). Deletions cut 1 base from V and 5 bases from J, with 11 bases between. CDR1 is SGHTA and CDR2 is FQGTGA in the germline V gene. This CDR3 is built from 14 residues. CDR3 nucleotides: TGTGCCAGCAGCTTAAGCGGGGTTGAGGAGACCCAGTACTTC. It yields the protein CASSLSGVEETQYF.

The V call is TRBV29-1, the J call TRBJ2-7; 7 bases match TRBD1. V shed 5 bases, J shed 2 bases, and the junction held 12 bases outside the gene matches. There are 15 residues in the CDR3. Germline V lookup: CDR1 SQVTM, CDR2 ANQGSEA. The CDR3 nucleotides read TGCAGCGTTACCACGGACAGGAAGGGAGCCTACGAGCAGTACTTC. Residues: CSVTTDRKGAYEQYF.

In its sample, this clone was seen once. The chain links TRBV28 to TRBJ1-2, with D uncertain. V lost 6 bases and J 7 bases, leaving 6 bases between the germline ends. The CDR3 is made up of 10 amino acids. From germline, CDR1 is MDHEN and CDR2 SYDVKM. DNA for the CDR3: TGTGCCAGCAGACTCGTTGGCTACACCTTC. Translation gives CASRLVGYTF.

The chain is built from TRBV20-1 and TRBJ2-7; 8 nucleotides line up with TRBD1. Germline CDR1 is DFQATT and CDR2 is SNEGSKA (reference sequence). With V trimmed by 8 bases and J by 2 bases, 2 bases remained unmatched. CDR3 length equals 11 residues. CDR3 loop: CSKQGAYEQYF. CDR3 DNA sequence: TGCAGTAAACAGGGGGCCTACGAGCAGTACTTC.

This clone was found once. For the CDR3, the DNA is TGTGCCACCAGCAGTGGACAGGGGCGGACCGGGGAGCTGTTTTTT. Amino acid sequence: CATSSGQGRTGELFF. The chain joins TRBV15 to TRBJ2-2, with 9 bases matching TRBD1. J gave up 5 bases and V 3 bases, and 4 bases lay outside the gene matches. CDR3 length equals 15 residues. Germline lookup yields CDR1 LNHNV and CDR2 YYDKDF (reference sequence).

The count of this clone is one. This sequence joins TRBV11-2 and TRBJ2-1; D remains unclear. Germline V gives CDR1 SGHAT, CDR2 FQNNGV. The CDR3 has 13 residues. The V end was cut by 5 bases, the J end by 7 bases, with 12 bases between. Here the CDR3 DNA reads TGTGCCAGCAGCCGACCACTGGCGAATGAGCAGTTCTTC. Translation gives CASSRPLANEQFF.

The chain employs TRBV15 and TRBJ1-1, with D possibly TRBD1 on 5 matching bases. The CDR3 loop spans 13 amino acids. V was cut by 1 base and J by 6 bases, with 9 bases left in between. Germline V CDR1 and CDR2: LNHNV, YYDKDF (reference sequence). CDR3 loop: CATSRVQGPEAFF. The CDR3 nucleotides read TGTGCCACCAGCAGAGTCCAGGGTCCTGAAGCTTTCTTT.

The V and J genes are TRBV7-9 and TRBJ1-1; 10 bases fit TRBD1. This CDR3 region has 16 residues. The V and J ends lost 3 bases and 0 bases, in that order; junction bases with no gene match: 4. Germline CDR1 is SEHNR and CDR2 is FQNEAQ (reference sequence). The CDR3 protein is CASSFWTGGMNTEAFF. For the CDR3, the DNA is TGTGCCAGCAGCTTTTGGACAGGGGGTATGAACACTGAAGCTTTCTTT.